A single sample gave rise to the 28 T cell receptor beta chains below, sequenced in a study of blood T cell dynamics during melanoma immunotherapy. The protocol was immunoSEQ multiplex PCR, while the TCRdb copy is restricted to in-frame clones and leaves out a portion. Of some 14,000 clones in the sample, about 90% were seen once. Time point noted: pre-treatment baseline. Sample: effector memory CD8+ T cells from blood, taken from a patient treated with checkpoint blockade. All receptors come from a human donor with melanoma.

This rearrangement joins TRBV28 to TRBJ2-3; TRBD2 is a possible D gene (5 bases). The CDR3 covers 14 residues. V was cut by 7 bases and J by 6 bases, with 17 bases left in between. Germline lookup yields CDR1 MDHEN and CDR2 SYDVKM. In nucleotides, the CDR3 is TGTGCCAGCACGCCCAGGATTGGGGAGGATACGCAGTATTTT. Translated: CASTPRIGEDTQYF.

DNA of the CDR3: TGTGCCAGCAGCCCTACGGGACCAAATGAAAAACTGTTTTTT. Protein product: CASSPTGPNEKLFF. The J gene is TRBJ1-4, the V gene TRBV7-9, with D perhaps TRBD1 (5 bases). The ends were cut back, 5 bases at V and 5 bases at J, with 12 bases in the middle. This CDR3 is 14 amino acids long. Germline CDR1 and CDR2: SEHNR and FQNEAQ (reference sequence).

The V call is TRBV6-4, the J call TRBJ2-1, with 10 bases matching TRBD2. Germline assignment: CDR1 MRHNA and CDR2 SNTAGT. V lost 3 bases, J lost 7 bases, and 9 bases stayed unmatched. This CDR3 is built from 16 residues. Here the CDR3 reads CASSEFFSGRENEQFF. CDR3 coding DNA: TGTGCCAGCAGTGAGTTCTTCAGCGGGAGGGAGAATGAGCAGTTCTTC.

This clone was seen a few times. J is TRBJ2-7 and V is TRBV10-2; no clear D gene. CDR3 length: 11 residues. Trimming removed 6 bases from V and 3 bases from J, with 6 bases in between. The germline gives CDR1 WSHSY, CDR2 SAAADI. CDR3 residues: CASRDGYEQYF. In DNA, the CDR3 is TGCGCCAGCAGGGACGGCTACGAGCAGTACTTC.

CDR3 nucleotide sequence: TGTGCCAGCAGCCAAGGTACCGCTTCTGGTAATTCACCCCTCCACTTT. It is translated as CASSQGTASGNSPLHF. This sequence joins TRBV5-6 and TRBJ1-6; D is ambiguous. V was shortened by 4 bases and J by 6 bases, with 17 bases between the two germline ends. The CDR3 sequence is 16 residues long. The germline CDR1 and CDR2 sequences are SGHDT and YYEEEE.

This CDR3 reads CASSLYQETQYF. The CDR3 nucleotides read TGCGCCAGCAGCTTGTACCAAGAGACCCAGTACTTC. The rearrangement joins TRBV5-1 to TRBJ2-5; D is unclear. CDR1 is SGHRS and CDR2 is YFSETQ in the germline V gene. This CDR3 has 12 amino acids. Trimming took off 1 base at V and 0 bases at J, with 1 base between the two ends. The variable domain in full, completed from reference TRBV5-1 and TRBJ2-5, reads KAGVTQTPRYLIKTRGQQVTLSCSPISGHRSVSWYQQTPGQGLQFLFEYFSETQRNKGNFPGRFSGRQFSNSRSEMNVSTLELGDSALYLCASSLYQETQYFGPGTRLLVL.

This chain links TRBV2 with TRBJ1-2; D perhaps matches TRBD1 (5 bases). The CDR3 sequence is 13 residues long. Per germline, CDR1 SNHLY and CDR2 FYNNEI. With 7 bases removed from V and 6 bases from J, the gap between germline ends came to 15 bases. The DNA of the CDR3 is TGTGCCAGCATTACGGGGGAGGTGGATGGCTACACCTTC. Translating it yields CASITGEVDGYTF.

The V and J genes are TRBV6-1 and TRBJ1-1, with D tentatively TRBD1 (6 bases). CDR3 size: 14 residues. Germline V gives CDR1 MNHNS, CDR2 SASEGT. The V gene lost 4 bases and the J gene lost 4 bases, with 13 bases spanning the gap. For the CDR3, the DNA is TGTGCCAGCAGTGGTTTTAACAGGGTCACTGAAGCTTTCTTT. This translates into CASSGFNRVTEAFF.

This clone was picked up a small number of times. V is TRBV5-8 and J is TRBJ1-2; the match to TRBD1 covers 10 bases. V was clipped by 9 bases and J by 2 bases; unmatched bases: 7. Germline CDR1 and CDR2: SGHTS and YDEGEE. The CDR3 extends over 14 amino acids. The CDR3 DNA is TGTGCCACCTCGACAGGGGGCACGAACTATGGCTACACCTTC. Translation gives CATSTGGTNYGYTF.

The rearrangement uses TRBV10-2 and TRBJ1-3; possible D gene TRBD1, 5 bases. Germline V lookup: CDR1 WSHSY, CDR2 SAAADI. The CDR3 has 16 amino acids. V was pared by 1 base and J by 0 bases, with 10 bases between. This CDR3 reads CASSEFRASSGNTIYF. The CDR3 region has the DNA TGCGCCAGCAGTGAGTTCAGGGCGAGCTCTGGAAACACCATATATTTT.

The rearrangement links TRBV4-3 to TRBJ2-1, with D possibly matching TRBD1 (6 bases). CDR3 size: 15 residues. The ends were cut back, 4 bases at V and 4 bases at J, with 14 bases in the middle. From germline, CDR1 is LGHNA and CDR2 YSLEER. DNA for the CDR3: TGCGCCAGCAGCCCCAGGACAGCAGTATACAATGAGCAGTTCTTC. Translated, it gives CASSPRTAVYNEQFF.

The genes are TRBV11-3 and TRBJ2-1, with no clear D. Germline V gene lookup returns CDR1 SGHNT and CDR2 YENEEA. Trimming pared 0 bases from V and 10 bases from J, leaving 7 bases between. The CDR3 is 12 amino acids. The CDR3 sequence is CASSLELGEQFF. CDR3 DNA sequence: TGTGCCAGCAGCTTAGAATTGGGAGAGCAGTTCTTC.

This chain links TRBV4-1 with TRBJ1-1; D ambiguous. The V gene's germline CDR1 is MGHRA and CDR2 YSYEKL. The ends were cut back, 1 base at V and 7 bases at J, with 13 bases in the middle. The CDR3 length is 14 residues. CDR3 bases: TGCGCCAGCAGCCAAGTGTCCAGAGATTTTGAAGCTTTCTTT. This sequence encodes CASSQVSRDFEAFF.

This chain links TRBV27 with TRBJ2-7; D is possibly TRBD2 (6 bases). CDR1 is MNHEY, CDR2 SMNVEV, per germline (reference sequence). This CDR3 has 12 residues. Trimming pared 6 bases from V and 3 bases from J, leaving 9 bases between. The CDR3: CASSPGDYEQYF. The DNA of the CDR3 is TGTGCCAGCAGCCCGGGGGACTACGAGCAGTACTTC.

The chain links TRBV4-3 to TRBJ2-3; 13 positions match TRBD2. V shed 3 bases, J shed 6 bases, and the junction held 9 bases outside the gene matches. In germline, CDR1 is LGHNA, CDR2 YSLEER. The CDR3 contains 17 residues. The CDR3 region is CASSQSRLAGGEDTQYF. The CDR3 DNA reads as TGCGCCAGCAGCCAGTCCCGACTAGCGGGGGGAGAGGATACGCAGTATTTT.

This clone has only a few counts. This chain links TRBV30 with TRBJ1-5, with 7 nucleotides matching TRBD1. This CDR3 is 14 amino acids long. The germline V gene encodes CDR1 GTSNPN and CDR2 SVGIG (reference sequence). The V gene end was trimmed by 4 bases and the J gene end by 2 bases; junction bases not matched to a gene: 5. CDR3 residues: CAWTQGQGNQPQHF. The CDR3 DNA follows: TGTGCCTGGACCCAAGGACAGGGCAATCAGCCCCAGCATTTT.

This clone was observed once. The chain joins TRBV11-2 to TRBJ2-2; tentatively, D is TRBD1 (6 bases). V was clipped by 5 bases and J by 6 bases, with 13 bases between them. The CDR3 spans 14 residues. Germline V lookup: CDR1 SGHAT, CDR2 FQNNGV. CDR3 residues: CASSPRTVPGELFF. In nucleotides, the CDR3 is TGTGCCAGCAGCCCAAGGACAGTTCCCGGGGAGCTGTTTTTT. The whole variable domain, remainder taken from reference TRBV11-2 and TRBJ2-2, is EAGVAQSPRYKIIEKRQSVAFWCNPISGHATLYWYQQILGQGPKLLIQFQNNGVVDDSQLPKDRFSAERLKGVDSTLKIQPAKLEDSAVYLCASSPRTVPGELFFGEGSRLTVL.

V usage is TRBV5-1 and J usage is TRBJ1-4; D gene unclear. CDR3 length equals 12 residues. Looked up from germline, CDR1 is SGHRS and CDR2 is YFSETQ. V lost 0 bases, J lost 8 bases, and 5 bases lay in between. CDR3 loop: CASSLAGEKLFF. CDR3 nucleotide sequence: TGCGCCAGCAGCTTGGCCGGGGAAAAACTGTTTTTT. The full variable domain, completed using reference TRBV5-1 and TRBJ1-4, is KAGVTQTPRYLIKTRGQQVTLSCSPISGHRSVSWYQQTPGQGLQFLFEYFSETQRNKGNFPGRFSGRQFSNSRSEMNVSTLELGDSALYLCASSLAGEKLFFGSGTQLSVL.

The CDR3 region is CASSFAMNNEQFF. CDR3 DNA: TGTGCCAGCAGCTTCGCCATGAACAATGAGCAGTTCTTC. This rearrangement joins TRBV5-8 to TRBJ2-1; no definite D call. This CDR3 is built from 13 residues. Trimming took 2 bases from V and 5 from J, leaving 8 bases between them. Per the germline V gene, CDR1 is SGHTS and CDR2 is YDEGEE.

The chain has TRBV18 and TRBJ2-7; 8 bases are shared with TRBD2. There are 15 residues in the CDR3. V dropped 3 bases and J dropped 2; count of bases not matched to a gene: 6. Germline assignment: CDR1 KGHSH and CDR2 LQKENI. The DNA of the CDR3 is TGTGCCAGCTCACCCTCCGGGACTAGTACCTACGAGCAGTACTTC. It encodes CASSPSGTSTYEQYF.

This clone appeared a single time. The chain joins TRBV5-1 to TRBJ2-5, with 7 bases fitting TRBD1. This CDR3 region has 13 residues. From germline, CDR1 is SGHRS and CDR2 YFSETQ. V lost 4 bases and J lost 2; bases outside the gene matches: 2. Here the CDR3 reads CASSLGQQETQYF. The CDR3 DNA reads as TGCGCCAGCAGCCTGGGACAGCAAGAGACCCAGTACTTC.

V usage is TRBV28 and J usage is TRBJ1-5, with D perhaps TRBD1 (5 bases). Germline V CDR1 and CDR2: MDHEN, SYDVKM. The CDR3 has 15 residues. Deletions cut 6 bases from V and 4 bases from J, with 16 bases between. CDR3 sequence (DNA): TGTGCCAGCAGCCAGGTAGGAGGGACGAATCAGCCCCAGCATTTT. This gives the protein CASSQVGGTNQPQHF.

With regard to this clone: At one boundary the junction diverges from the germline segment, which might be a read error. The chain uses TRBV7-7 and TRBJ2-7; 7 bases match TRBD2. This CDR3 comprises 15 residues. CDR1 is SSHAT and CDR2 is FNYEAQ in the germline V gene (reference sequence). DNA of the CDR3: TGTGCTAGCAGCTTTGGGGAGGGCGGAAGCTACGAGCAGTACTTC. This gives the protein CASSFGEGGSYEQYF.

This chain uses TRBV19 with TRBJ2-5; D unclear. This CDR3 contains 15 residues. V was trimmed by 6 bases and J by 1 base, leaving 15 bases between them. Germline V gene lookup returns CDR1 LNHDA and CDR2 SQIVND (reference sequence). The CDR3 spells CASSRSVGGQETQYF. For the CDR3, the DNA is TGTGCCAGTAGCCGTTCCGTGGGCGGCCAAGAGACCCAGTACTTC. Full variable domain (outside the CDR3, taken from reference TRBV19 and TRBJ2-5): DGGITQSPKYLFRKEGQNVTLSCEQNLNHDAMYWYRQDPGQGLRLIYYSQIVNDFQKGDIAEGYSVSREKKESFPLTVTSAQKNPTAFYLCASSRSVGGQETQYFGPGTRLLVL.

In this sample, this clone turned up once. This chain links TRBV9 with TRBJ2-2, with D perhaps matching TRBD1 or TRBD2 (5 bases each). This CDR3 spans 15 amino acids. Trimming stripped 2 bases from V and 1 base from J, with 9 bases between. Germline assignment: CDR1 SGDLS and CDR2 YYNGEE. The CDR3, as DNA: TGTGCCAGCAGCGTCGGGACGGTGAACACCGGGGAGCTGTTTTTT. It encodes CASSVGTVNTGELFF. Combining the CDR3 with reference TRBV9 and TRBJ2-2 gives the whole variable domain DSGVTQTPKHLITATGQRVTLRCSPRSGDLSVYWYQQSLDQGLQFLIQYYNGEERAKGNILERFSAQQFPDLHSELNLSSLELGDSALYFCASSVGTVNTGELFFGEGSRLTVL.

The chain combines TRBV21-1 with TRBJ2-7; TRBD2 was called by the table and not checked on the DNA. TRBV21-1 is deemed a pseudogene. CDR3 length equals 13 residues. CDR3 bases: TGTGCCAGGTCGGAGCGGGGCTCCTACGAGCAGTACTTC. As protein: CARSERGSYEQYF.

The chain is built from TRBV5-5 and TRBJ2-2; 9 bases are a match to TRBD2. V shed 2 bases and J 5 bases; nucleotides not matched to a gene: 10. This CDR3 comprises 17 residues. CDR1 and CDR2 (germline): SGHKS, YYEKEE (reference sequence). CDR3 region: CASSLDPTSGYTGELFF. The CDR3 DNA follows: TGTGCCAGCAGCTTAGACCCTACTAGCGGGTATACCGGGGAGCTGTTTTTT. The complete variable domain, with remaining parts taken from reference TRBV5-5 and TRBJ2-2, reads DAGVTQSPTHLIKTRGQQVTLRCSPISGHKSVSWYQQVLGQGPQFIFQYYEKEERGRGNFPDRFSARQFPNYSSELNVNALLLGDSALYLCASSLDPTSGYTGELFFGEGSRLTVL.

The chain uses TRBV9 and TRBJ2-7; the match to TRBD2 covers 7 bases. The germline V gene has CDR1 SGDLS and CDR2 YYNGEE. The CDR3 totals 17 residues. V trimming: 4 bases; J trimming: 1 base; junction bases outside the gene matches: 14. This CDR3 reads CASSPPWGGTGSYEQYF. CDR3 nucleotide sequence: TGTGCCAGCAGCCCCCCTTGGGGGGGGACTGGGTCCTACGAGCAGTACTTC.